This T cell receptor (beta chain) was sequenced during a study of radiotherapy plus CTLA-4 blockade in lung cancer. Study conclusions and caveats: Interferon-beta and early blood T cell clone dynamics reportedly predicted response best.

Repertoires were generated with immunoSEQ multiplex PCR, while TCRdb's copy carries only in-frame clones and drops some. The data hold some 73,000 clones, with roughly 80% observed a single time. The count of this clone is one. Its matching antigen is unknown. V shed 5 bases and J shed 3 bases, with 20 bases lying between them. The germline gives CDR1 GTSNPN, CDR2 SVGIG (reference sequence). The CDR3 runs 17 residues. The sequence was collected from a human donor with non-small cell lung cancer who had stable disease on radiotherapy plus ipilimumab. The sample was peripheral blood, taken from a patient treated with radiotherapy plus ipilimumab. V gene TRBV30 combines with J gene TRBJ2-6, with D possibly being TRBD2 (5 bases). The CDR3 is CAWYPYPEVDGANVLTF. The CDR3 nucleotides are TGTGCCTGGTACCCGTATCCGGAGGTGGATGGGGCCAACGTCCTGACTTTC.